Listed here is a single T cell receptor (beta chain). The sample originates from a study of CD8+CD57+ T cells in acquired aplastic anemia. Between the trimmed V and J ends, which lost 3 bases and 6 bases, there was a span of 12 bases. This CDR3 contains 14 residues. The V gene's germline CDR1 is LNHDA and CDR2 SQIVND (reference sequence). TCR beta VDJ and CDR3 profiling used genomic DNA as template. MiXCR, run by TCRdb on the reads, gives a single entry per CDR3 protein. Of 89,000 or so distinct CDR3 sequences detected, about 66% appear once; the ten largest clones hold 65%. Patients included in sequencing had previously demonstrated CD8+CD57+ cell expansion by flow cytometry. Patients were treatment-naive when blood was sampled.

The V gene is TRBV19, the J gene TRBJ1-5; perhaps TRBD1 as D (5 bases). This sequence was found in a human donor with aplastic anemia. Sequencing was done on a sample of sorted CD4+, CD8+, or CD8+CD57+ T cells (not recorded which) from PBMCs. The CDR3: CASSIWGGFQPQHF. The DNA of the CDR3 is TGTGCCAGTAGTATTTGGGGGGGATTTCAGCCCCAGCATTTT.